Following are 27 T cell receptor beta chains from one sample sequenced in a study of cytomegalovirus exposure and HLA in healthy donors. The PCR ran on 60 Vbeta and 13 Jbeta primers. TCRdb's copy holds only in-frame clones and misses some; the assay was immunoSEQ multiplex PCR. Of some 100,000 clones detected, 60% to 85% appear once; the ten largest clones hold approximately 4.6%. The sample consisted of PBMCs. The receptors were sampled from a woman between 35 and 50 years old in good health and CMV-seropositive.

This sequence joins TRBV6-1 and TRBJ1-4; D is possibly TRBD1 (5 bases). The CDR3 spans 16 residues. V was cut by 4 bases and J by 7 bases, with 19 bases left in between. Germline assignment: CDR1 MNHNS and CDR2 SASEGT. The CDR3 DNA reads TGTGCCAGCAGTGCGACGAGCAGGGTAACGGGTGAAAAACTGTTTTTT. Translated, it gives CASSATSRVTGEKLFF.

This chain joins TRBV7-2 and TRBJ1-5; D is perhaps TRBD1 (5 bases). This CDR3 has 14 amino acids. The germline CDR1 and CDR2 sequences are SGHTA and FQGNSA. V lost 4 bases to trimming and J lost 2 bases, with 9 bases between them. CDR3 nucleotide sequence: TGTGCCAGCAGCTCCGGGGGGGGCAATCAGCCCCAGCATTTT. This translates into CASSSGGGNQPQHF.

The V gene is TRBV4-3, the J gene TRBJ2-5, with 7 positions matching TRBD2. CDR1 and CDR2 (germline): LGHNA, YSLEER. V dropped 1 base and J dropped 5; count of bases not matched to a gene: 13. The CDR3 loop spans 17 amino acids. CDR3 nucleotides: TGCGCCAGCAGCCAAGGGCGGGGCGGGAGAGTACCGGAGACCCAGTACTTC. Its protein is CASSQGRGGRVPETQYF.

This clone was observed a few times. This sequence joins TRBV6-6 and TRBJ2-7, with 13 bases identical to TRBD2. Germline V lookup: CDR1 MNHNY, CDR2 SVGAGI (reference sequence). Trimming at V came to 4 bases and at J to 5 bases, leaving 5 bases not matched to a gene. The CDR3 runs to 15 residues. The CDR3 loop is CASSSRTSGSHEQYF. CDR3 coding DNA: TGTGCCAGCAGTTCTCGGACTAGCGGGAGCCACGAGCAGTACTTC.

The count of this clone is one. CDR3 sequence reads: CASSPREDAKNIQYF. CDR3 nucleotides: TGTGCCAGTAGTCCCCGGGAGGATGCCAAAAACATTCAGTACTTC. The rearrangement links TRBV19 to TRBJ2-4; 7 bases are a match to TRBD2. The CDR3 length is 15 residues. V was pared by 5 bases and J by 1 base, with 5 bases of the junction left unmatched. Germline V lookup: CDR1 LNHDA, CDR2 SQIVND (reference sequence). The whole variable domain, remainder taken from reference TRBV19 and TRBJ2-4, is DGGITQSPKYLFRKEGQNVTLSCEQNLNHDAMYWYRQDPGQGLRLIYYSQIVNDFQKGDIAEGYSVSREKKESFPLTVTSAQKNPTAFYLCASSPREDAKNIQYFGAGTRLSVL.

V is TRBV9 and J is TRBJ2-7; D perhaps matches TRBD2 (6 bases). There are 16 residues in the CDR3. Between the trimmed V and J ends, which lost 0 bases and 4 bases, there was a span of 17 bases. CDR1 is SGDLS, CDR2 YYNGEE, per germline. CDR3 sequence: CASSVALGTPVYEQYF. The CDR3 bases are TGTGCCAGCAGCGTAGCTCTGGGGACTCCTGTGTACGAGCAGTACTTC.

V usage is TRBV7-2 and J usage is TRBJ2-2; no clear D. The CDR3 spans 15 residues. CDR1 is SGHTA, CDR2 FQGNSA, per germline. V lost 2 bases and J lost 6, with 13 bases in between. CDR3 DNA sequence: TGTGCCAGCAGCTTAAAAGCCATACCCTCCGGGGAGCTGTTTTTT. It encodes CASSLKAIPSGELFF.

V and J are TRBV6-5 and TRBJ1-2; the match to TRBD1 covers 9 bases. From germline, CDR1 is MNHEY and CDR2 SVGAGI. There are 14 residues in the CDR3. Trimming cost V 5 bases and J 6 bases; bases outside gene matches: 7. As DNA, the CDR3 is TGTGCCAGCAGTCGCTACCGGGACAGGGATGGCTACACCTTC. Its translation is CASSRYRDRDGYTF.

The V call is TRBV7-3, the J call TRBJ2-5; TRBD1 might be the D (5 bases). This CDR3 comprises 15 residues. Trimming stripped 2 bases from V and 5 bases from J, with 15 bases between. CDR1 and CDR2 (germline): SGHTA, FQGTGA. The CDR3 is CASSLFPGIGETQYF. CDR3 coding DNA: TGTGCCAGCAGCTTATTTCCAGGGATTGGGGAGACCCAGTACTTC.

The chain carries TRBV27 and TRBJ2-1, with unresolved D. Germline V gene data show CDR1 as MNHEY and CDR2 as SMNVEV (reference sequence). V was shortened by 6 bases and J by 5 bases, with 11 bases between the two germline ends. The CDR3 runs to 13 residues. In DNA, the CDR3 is TGTGCCAGCAGCCCCTATGAGCACAATGAGCAGTTCTTC. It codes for CASSPYEHNEQFF.

Here the CDR3 DNA reads TGTGCCAGCAGGGTTGCAGACTTTAGCTACGAGCAGTACTTC. As protein: CASRVADFSYEQYF. V is TRBV28 and J is TRBJ2-7; D unresolved. Per the germline V gene, CDR1 is MDHEN and CDR2 is SYDVKM. Deletions cut 6 bases from V and 3 bases from J, with 15 bases between. The CDR3 runs to 14 residues. The full variable domain, its missing parts supplied by reference TRBV28 and TRBJ2-7, is DVKVTQSSRYLVKRTGEKVFLECVQDMDHENMFWYRQDPGLGLRLIYFSYDVKMKEKGDIPEGYSVSREKKERFSLILESASTNQTSMYLCASRVADFSYEQYFGPGTRLTVT.

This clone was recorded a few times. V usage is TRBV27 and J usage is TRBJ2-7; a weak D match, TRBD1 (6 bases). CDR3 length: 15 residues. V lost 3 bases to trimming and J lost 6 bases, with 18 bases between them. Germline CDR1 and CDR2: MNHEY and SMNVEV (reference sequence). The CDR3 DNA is TGTGCCAGCAGTTTCCAGGGGCAGGGACGGTTCGAGCAGTACTTC. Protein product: CASSFQGQGRFEQYF.

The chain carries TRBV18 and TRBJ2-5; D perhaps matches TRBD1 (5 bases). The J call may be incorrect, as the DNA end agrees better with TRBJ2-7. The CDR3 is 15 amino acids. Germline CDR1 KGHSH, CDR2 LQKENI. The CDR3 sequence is CASSQDNQAHGEQYF. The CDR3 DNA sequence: TGTGCCAGCTCACAGGACAACCAGGCCCACGGCGAGCAGTACTTC.

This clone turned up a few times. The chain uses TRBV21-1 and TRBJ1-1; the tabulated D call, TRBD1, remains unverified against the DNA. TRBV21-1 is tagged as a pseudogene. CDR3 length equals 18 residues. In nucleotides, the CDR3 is TGTGCCAGCAGCAAGGGACAGGGGGCGCGGCACATGAACACTGAAGCTTTCTTT. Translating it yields CASSKGQGARHMNTEAFF.

In DNA, the CDR3 is TGTGCCAGCTCACCCGGGACAGTCTCTGGAAACACCATATATTTT. It translates to CASSPGTVSGNTIYF. The V and J genes are TRBV18 and TRBJ1-3, with 7 positions matching TRBD1. This CDR3 has 15 amino acids. V gave up 3 bases and J gave up 0 bases; unmatched junction bases: 2. Germline V gene sequence: CDR1 KGHSH, CDR2 LQKENI.

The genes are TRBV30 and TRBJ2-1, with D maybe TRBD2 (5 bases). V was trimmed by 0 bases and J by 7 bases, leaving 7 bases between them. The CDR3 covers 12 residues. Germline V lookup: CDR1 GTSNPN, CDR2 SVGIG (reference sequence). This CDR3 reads CAWSVSGNEQFF. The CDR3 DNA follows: TGTGCCTGGAGTGTATCGGGGAATGAGCAGTTCTTC.

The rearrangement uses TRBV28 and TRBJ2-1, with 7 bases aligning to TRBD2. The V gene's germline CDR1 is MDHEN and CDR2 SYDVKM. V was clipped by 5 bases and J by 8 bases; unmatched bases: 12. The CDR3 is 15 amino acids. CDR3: CASSLGASGRDEQFF. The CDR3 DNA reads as TGTGCCAGCAGTCTAGGGGCTAGCGGCAGGGATGAGCAGTTCTTC.

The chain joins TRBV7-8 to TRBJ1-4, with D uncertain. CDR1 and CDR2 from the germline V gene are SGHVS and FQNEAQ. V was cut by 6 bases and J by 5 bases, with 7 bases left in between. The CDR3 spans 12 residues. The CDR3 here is CASSAVNEKLFF. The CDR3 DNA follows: TGTGCCAGCAGTGCGGTGAATGAAAAACTGTTTTTT.

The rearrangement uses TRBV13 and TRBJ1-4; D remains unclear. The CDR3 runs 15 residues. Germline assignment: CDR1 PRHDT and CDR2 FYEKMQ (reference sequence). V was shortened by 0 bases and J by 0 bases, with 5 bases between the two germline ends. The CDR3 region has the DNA TGTGCCAGCAGCTTAGGGGCTGCAACTAATGAAAAACTGTTTTTT. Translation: CASSLGAATNEKLFF. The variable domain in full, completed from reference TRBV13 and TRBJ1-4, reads AAGVIQSPRHLIKEKRETATLKCYPIPRHDTVYWYQQGPGQDPQFLISFYEKMQSDKGSIPDRFSAQQFSDYHSELNMSSLELGDSALYFCASSLGAATNEKLFFGSGTQLSVL.

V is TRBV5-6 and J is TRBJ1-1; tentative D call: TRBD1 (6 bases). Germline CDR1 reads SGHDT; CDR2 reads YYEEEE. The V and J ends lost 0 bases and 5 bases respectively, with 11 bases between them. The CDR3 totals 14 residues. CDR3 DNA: TGTGCCAGCAGCTTGGGGGGGCAGGGGACTGAAGCTTTCTTT. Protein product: CASSLGGQGTEAFF.

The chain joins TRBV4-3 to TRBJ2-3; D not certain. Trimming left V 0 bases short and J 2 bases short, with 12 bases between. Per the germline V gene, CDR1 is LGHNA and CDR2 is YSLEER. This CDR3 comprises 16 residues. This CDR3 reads CASSQDPPPYTDTQYF. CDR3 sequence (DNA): TGCGCCAGCAGCCAAGATCCCCCTCCCTACACAGATACGCAGTATTTT.

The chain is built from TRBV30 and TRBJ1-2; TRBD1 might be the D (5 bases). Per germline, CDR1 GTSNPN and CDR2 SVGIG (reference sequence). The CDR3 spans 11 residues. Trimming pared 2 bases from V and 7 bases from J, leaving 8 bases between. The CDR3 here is CAWSQGVGYTF. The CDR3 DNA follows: TGTGCCTGGAGTCAAGGGGTTGGCTACACCTTC.

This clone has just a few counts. CDR3 sequence: CASSPDRGTDTQYF. CDR3 coding DNA: TGCGCCAGCAGCCCGGACAGAGGGACAGATACGCAGTATTTT. The chain couples TRBV4-3 to TRBJ2-3, with D possibly matching TRBD1 (6 bases). The CDR3 totals 14 residues. Per germline, CDR1 LGHNA and CDR2 YSLEER. Trimming took 4 bases from V and 3 from J, leaving 11 bases between them.

The CDR3 DNA reads TGCGCCAGCAGGTGGGGACAGGGCCAGGCACCCCTCCACTTT. The encoded protein is CASRWGQGQAPLHF. The chain employs TRBV5-1 and TRBJ1-6; TRBD1 matches at 9 bases. Germline loops: CDR1 SGHRS, CDR2 YFSETQ. This CDR3 region has 14 residues. V was clipped by 5 bases and J by 11 bases; unmatched bases: 8.

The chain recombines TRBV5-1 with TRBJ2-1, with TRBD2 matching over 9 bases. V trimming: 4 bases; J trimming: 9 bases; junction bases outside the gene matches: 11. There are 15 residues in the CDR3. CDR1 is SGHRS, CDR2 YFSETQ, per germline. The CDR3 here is CASSPVVAGDGEQFF. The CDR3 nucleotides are TGCGCCAGCAGCCCGGTAGTAGCGGGAGATGGTGAGCAGTTCTTC.

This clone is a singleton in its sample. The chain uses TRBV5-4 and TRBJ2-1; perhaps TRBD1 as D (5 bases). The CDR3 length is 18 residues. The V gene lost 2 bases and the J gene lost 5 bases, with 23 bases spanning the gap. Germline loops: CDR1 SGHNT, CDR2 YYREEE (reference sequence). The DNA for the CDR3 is TGTGCCAGCAGCTTTGACAGCCTAGAGCGATATTTAGACAATGAGCAGTTCTTC. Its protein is CASSFDSLERYLDNEQFF.

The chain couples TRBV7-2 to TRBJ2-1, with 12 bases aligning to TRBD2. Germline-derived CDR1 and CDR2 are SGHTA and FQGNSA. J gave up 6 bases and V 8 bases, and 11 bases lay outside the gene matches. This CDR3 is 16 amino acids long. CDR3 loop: CASALVPTSGSNEQFF. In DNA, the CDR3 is TGTGCCAGCGCCCTCGTTCCGACTAGCGGGAGCAATGAGCAGTTCTTC.